These 16 T cell receptor beta chains came from one sample sequenced in a study of T cell repertoires in cytomegalovirus infection (dated by TCRdb to the late 2010s). The antigens for these receptors are not known. Sequencer: Illumina HiSeq 1500. Starting from the raw public reads, TCRdb applied fastp trimming at Q25, assembled clones with MiXCR and retained in-frame beta chains. Merged by CDR3 protein, the rows form single entries marked with the most common genes and DNA. Counted in this sample were about 830,000 distinct CDR3 sequences; about 31% of them appeared once. The ten largest account for 12% of the sample. Taken with the paper, the label for treatment or condition translates to: in vitro stimulation with specific CMV peptide epitopes to enrich CMV-specific T cells. The specimen comprised cultured CD8+ T cells from PBMCs, sampled from culture after CMV antigen stimulation. The receptors derive from a human donor in good health (CMV status not recorded). Some clones in this sample may be carry-over from other donors' samples.

The chain is built from TRBV7-2 and TRBJ1-1, with D perhaps matching TRBD1 (5 bases). Trimming cost V 5 bases and J 3 bases, with 13 bases left between them. CDR3 length: 14 amino acids. Germline V gene data show CDR1 as SGHTA and CDR2 as FQGNSA. For the CDR3, the DNA is TGTGCCAGCAGCCCGCGGCCGGGACACACTGAAGCTTTCTTT. Residues: CASSPRPGHTEAFF.

The chain is built from TRBV5-6 and TRBJ1-5; D gene uncertain. Germline CDR1 reads SGHDT; CDR2 reads YYEEEE. V was pared by 4 bases and J by 5 bases, with 13 bases between. This CDR3 is built from 14 residues. The CDR3, as DNA: TGTGCCAGCAGCCGGTGCTGTTTGTATCAGCCCCAGCATTTT. This sequence encodes CASSRCCLYQPQHF.

The chain joins TRBV5-8 to TRBJ1-4; D remains ambiguous. The CDR3 is 13 amino acids. V lost 4 bases and J lost 8, with 12 bases in between. Per germline, CDR1 SGHTS and CDR2 YDEGEE. The CDR3 reads CASSRKRVEKLFF. CDR3 bases: TGTGCCAGCAGCCGTAAAAGGGTGGAAAAACTGTTTTTT. Full variable domain (remainder filled in from reference TRBV5-8 and TRBJ1-4): EAGVTQSPTHLIKTRGQQATLRCSPISGHTSVYWYQQALGLGLQFLLWYDEGEERNRGNFPPRFSGRQFPNYSSELNVNALELEDSALYLCASSRKRVEKLFFGSGTQLSVL.

The chain employs TRBV24-1 and TRBJ2-2; D is unclear. The germline CDR1 and CDR2 sequences are KGHDR and SFDVKD. Trimming took off 4 bases at V and 4 bases at J, with 9 bases between the two ends. There are 14 residues in the CDR3. The CDR3 here is CATSEPGPTGELFF. In nucleotides, the CDR3 is TGTGCCACCAGTGAACCCGGGCCCACCGGGGAGCTGTTTTTT.

The sample holds many counts of this clonotype. The chain is built from TRBV7-2 and TRBJ1-1; D is undetermined. V was pared by 3 bases and J by 6 bases, with 11 bases between. The germline V gene encodes CDR1 SGHTA and CDR2 FQGNSA. This CDR3 is built from 13 residues. Here the CDR3 reads CASSFDNTAEAFF. The CDR3 DNA is TGTGCCAGCAGCTTTGACAATACTGCTGAAGCTTTCTTT.

The chain has TRBV28 and TRBJ2-7; TRBD1 is a possible D gene (6 bases). Germline CDR1 and CDR2: MDHEN and SYDVKM. The V end was cut by 6 bases, the J end by 2 bases, with 11 bases between. This CDR3 has 13 amino acids. The CDR3: CASSYGQTYEQYV. The CDR3 nucleotides are TGTGCCAGCAGCTACGGACAGACCTACGAGCAGTACGTC.

This chain's CDR3 is CASSFYQGAGNEQFF. The DNA for the CDR3 is TGTGCCAGCAGTTTTTACCAGGGGGCGGGTAATGAGCAGTTCTTC. The genes are TRBV12-3 or TRBV12-4 and TRBJ2-1; TRBD1 matches 8 bases. Unmatched junction bases numbered 8, after V lost 3 bases and J lost 7 bases. CDR3 length: 15 amino acids.

This chain uses TRBV27 with TRBJ1-5; D is uncertain. This CDR3 has 14 amino acids. V was cut by 6 bases and J by 7 bases, with 16 bases left in between. Per germline, CDR1 MNHEY and CDR2 SMNVEV (reference sequence). The CDR3 sequence: CASSPARAGQPQHF. For the CDR3, the DNA is TGTGCCAGCAGCCCTGCGAGGGCAGGACAGCCCCAGCATTTT.

This clonotype came up a few times. The chain couples TRBV12-3 or TRBV12-4 to TRBJ2-2, with D perhaps assigned TRBD1 or TRBD2 (5 bases each). Trimming shortened V by 7 bases and J by 6 bases, and 21 bases separated the two germline ends. The CDR3 runs 16 residues. For the CDR3, the DNA is TGTGCCAGCAAACGAATAGGGACCGACAAATCCGGGGAGCTGTTTTTT. Encoded protein: CASKRIGTDKSGELFF.

This clonotype was seen at least ten times. The rearrangement links TRBV7-9 to TRBJ2-1; D gene unclear. Trimming removed 0 bases from V and 5 bases from J, with 11 bases in between. CDR1 and CDR2 from the germline V gene are SEHNR and FQNEAQ (reference sequence). The CDR3 totals 15 residues. DNA of the CDR3: TGTGCCAGCAGCTTAGCGGGGTATCTTAACAATGAGCAGTTCTTC. Amino acid sequence: CASSLAGYLNNEQFF. Based on the CDR3 plus reference TRBV7-9 and TRBJ2-1, the full variable domain is DTGVSQNPRHKITKRGQNVTFRCDPISEHNRLYWYRQTLGQGPEFLTYFQNEAQLEKSRLLSDRFSAERPKGSFSTLEIQRTEQGDSAMYLCASSLAGYLNNEQFFGPGTRLTVL.

This sequence joins TRBV6-5 and TRBJ2-5; D gene uncertain. Trimming removed 2 bases from V and 5 bases from J, with 9 bases in between. CDR3 size: 13 residues. Germline CDR1 and CDR2: MNHEY and SVGAGI. CDR3 amino acids: CASSYGDYETQYF. The CDR3 DNA follows: TGTGCCAGCAGTTACGGGGATTACGAGACCCAGTACTTC.

This clonotype has more than one count but fewer than ten. The genes are TRBV19 and TRBJ2-5, with 8 bases aligning to TRBD1. CDR1 is LNHDA and CDR2 is SQIVND in the germline V gene (reference sequence). The CDR3 runs 16 residues. The V segment lost 7 bases and the J segment 5 bases; nucleotides outside the gene matches: 15. CDR3 amino acids: CASIGPPAGGAETQYF. The CDR3 region has the DNA TGTGCCAGTATTGGCCCCCCGGCAGGGGGCGCGGAGACCCAGTACTTC. Supplemented by reference TRBV19 and TRBJ2-5, the full variable domain reads DGGITQSPKYLFRKEGQNVTLSCEQNLNHDAMYWYRQDPGQGLRLIYYSQIVNDFQKGDIAEGYSVSREKKESFPLTVTSAQKNPTAFYLCASIGPPAGGAETQYFGPGTRLLVL.

This sequence joins TRBV6-6 and TRBJ2-1; 7 nucleotides agree with TRBD1. The CDR3 length is 16 residues. CDR1 and CDR2 (germline): MNHNY, SVGAGI (reference sequence). With V trimmed by 0 bases and J by 5 bases, 7 bases remained unmatched. The CDR3 sequence is CASSYSITGVNNEQFF. Here the CDR3 DNA reads TGTGCCAGCAGTTACTCCATTACAGGGGTAAACAATGAGCAGTTCTTC.

This clonotype showed up just a few times. This sequence joins TRBV7-9 and TRBJ1-2, with D perhaps TRBD1 (6 bases). CDR1 and CDR2 (germline): SEHNR, FQNEAQ (reference sequence). This CDR3 is 14 amino acids long. Deletions cut 3 bases from V and 4 bases from J, with 12 bases between. The CDR3 DNA sequence: TGTGCCAGCAGCTTCGGGGGGACACTCTATGGCTACACCTTC. As protein: CASSFGGTLYGYTF.

The chain combines TRBV27 with TRBJ2-2, with TRBD2 matching over 9 bases. The CDR3 runs 15 residues. Trimming cost V 3 bases and J 4 bases; bases outside gene matches: 3. Germline assignment: CDR1 MNHEY and CDR2 SMNVEV (reference sequence). The CDR3 reads CASSFSGGTTGELFF. The CDR3 bases are TGTGCCAGCAGTTTCAGCGGGGGGACCACCGGGGAGCTGTTTTTT.

The chain links TRBV2 to TRBJ2-1, with a possible D match to TRBD2 (6 bases). There are 13 residues in the CDR3. Germline loops: CDR1 SNHLY, CDR2 FYNNEI. The germline V and J ends were trimmed by 9 bases and 3 bases, with 12 bases remaining between them. DNA of the CDR3: TGTGCCAGGGGAACGCGGGACTACAATGAGCAGTTCTTC. Protein product: CARGTRDYNEQFF.